What follows are 5 T cell receptor beta chains derived from one specimen sequenced in a study of blood T cell repertoires in COVID-19. Method: immunoSEQ multiplex PCR; TCRdb's copy keeps in-frame clones and lacks some. The sample consists of almost 200,000 clones, approximately 87% of them appearing once. Sequenced sample: peripheral blood. These receptors all stem from a woman aged 70 to 79 with acute or convalescent COVID-19.

About this clone itself: The same CDR3 arises from other DNA sequences in this sample as well. The chain's CDR3 is CASSIPGSGANVLTF. In DNA form, the CDR3 reads TGTGCCAGTAGTATCCCCGGGTCTGGGGCCAACGTCCTGACTTTC. J is TRBJ2-6 and V is TRBV19; D remains unclear. V was shortened by 3 bases and J by 1 base, with 7 bases between the two germline ends. Germline assignment: CDR1 LNHDA and CDR2 SQIVND (reference sequence). There are 15 residues in the CDR3. The whole variable domain, remainder taken from reference TRBV19 and TRBJ2-6, is DGGITQSPKYLFRKEGQNVTLSCEQNLNHDAMYWYRQDPGQGLRLIYYSQIVNDFQKGDIAEGYSVSREKKESFPLTVTSAQKNPTAFYLCASSIPGSGANVLTFGAGSRLTVL.

V usage is TRBV19 and J usage is TRBJ2-2, with D possibly being TRBD2 (7 bases). CDR3 size: 17 residues. V shed 6 bases and J shed 6 bases, with 23 bases lying between them. Germline V lookup: CDR1 LNHDA, CDR2 SQIVND (reference sequence). CDR3 region: CASRDRLGGGRAGELFF. The CDR3 nucleotides are TGTGCCAGTAGGGATCGCCTTGGAGGGGGGAGGGCCGGGGAGCTGTTTTTT.

The chain employs TRBV11-3 and TRBJ2-1; no firm D call. Between the trimmed V and J ends, which lost 5 bases and 0 bases, there was a span of 5 bases. This CDR3 is built from 13 residues. CDR1 and CDR2 (germline): SGHNT, YENEEA. Here the CDR3 reads CASSPGSYNEQFF. CDR3 coding DNA: TGTGCCAGCAGCCCGGGCTCCTACAATGAGCAGTTCTTC.

V is TRBV28 and J is TRBJ1-1; no clear D. This CDR3 spans 13 amino acids. Germline V lookup: CDR1 MDHEN, CDR2 SYDVKM. V lost 4 bases to trimming and J lost 0 bases, with 6 bases between them. The CDR3 loop is CASSSSVNTEAFF. CDR3 nucleotide sequence: TGTGCCAGCAGTTCTTCAGTGAACACTGAAGCTTTCTTT.

The CDR3 reads CAIKPGQAPYEQYF. In DNA, the CDR3 is TGTGCCATCAAACCGGGACAGGCGCCCTACGAGCAGTACTTC. The rearrangement joins TRBV10-3 to TRBJ2-7; 8 nucleotides align to TRBD1. CDR1 and CDR2 from the germline V gene are ENHRY and SYGVKD. The CDR3 runs 14 residues. With 7 bases clipped from V and 2 bases from J, the junction kept 7 bases outside the gene matches.